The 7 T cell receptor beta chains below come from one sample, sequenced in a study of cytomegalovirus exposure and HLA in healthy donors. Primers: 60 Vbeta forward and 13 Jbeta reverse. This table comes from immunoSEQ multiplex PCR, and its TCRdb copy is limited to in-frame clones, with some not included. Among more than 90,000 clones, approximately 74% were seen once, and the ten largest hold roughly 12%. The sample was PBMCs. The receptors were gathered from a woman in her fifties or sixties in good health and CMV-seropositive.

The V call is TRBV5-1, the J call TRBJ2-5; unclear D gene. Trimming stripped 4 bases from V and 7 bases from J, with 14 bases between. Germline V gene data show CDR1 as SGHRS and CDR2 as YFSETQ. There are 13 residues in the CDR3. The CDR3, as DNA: TGCGCCAGCAGCCCGATCACCTCCGGGACCCAGTACTTC. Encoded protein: CASSPITSGTQYF.

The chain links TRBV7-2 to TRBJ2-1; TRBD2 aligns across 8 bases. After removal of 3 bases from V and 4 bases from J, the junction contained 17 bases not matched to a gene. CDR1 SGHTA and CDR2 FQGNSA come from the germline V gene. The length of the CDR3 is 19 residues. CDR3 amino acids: CASSLGPFLLAASYNEQFF. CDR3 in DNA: TGTGCCAGCAGCTTGGGGCCCTTCCTACTAGCGGCCTCGTACAATGAGCAGTTCTTC. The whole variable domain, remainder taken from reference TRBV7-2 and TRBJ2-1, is GAGVSQSPSNKVTEKGKDVELRCDPISGHTALYWYRQSLGQGLEFLIYFQGNSAPDKSGLPSDRFSAERTGGSVSTLTIQRTQQEDSAVYLCASSLGPFLLAASYNEQFFGPGTRLTVL.

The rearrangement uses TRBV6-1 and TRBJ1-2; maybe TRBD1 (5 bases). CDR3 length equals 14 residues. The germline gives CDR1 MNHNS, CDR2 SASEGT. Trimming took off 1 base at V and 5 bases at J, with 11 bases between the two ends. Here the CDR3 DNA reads TGTGCCAGCAGTGAAGGGGCGGACATGTATGGCTACACCTTC. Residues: CASSEGADMYGYTF.

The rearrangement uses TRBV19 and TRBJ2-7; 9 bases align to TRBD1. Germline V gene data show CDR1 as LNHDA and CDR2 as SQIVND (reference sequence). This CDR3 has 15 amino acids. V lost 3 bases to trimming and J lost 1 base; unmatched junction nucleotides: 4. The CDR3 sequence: CASSIATGGSYEQYF. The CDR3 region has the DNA TGTGCCAGTAGTATTGCGACAGGGGGGTCCTACGAGCAGTACTTC.

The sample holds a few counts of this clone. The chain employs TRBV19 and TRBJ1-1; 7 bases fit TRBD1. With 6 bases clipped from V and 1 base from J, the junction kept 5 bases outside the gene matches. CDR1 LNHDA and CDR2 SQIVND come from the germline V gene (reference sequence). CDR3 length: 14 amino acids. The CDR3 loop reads CASSVQGQNTEAFF. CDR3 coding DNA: TGTGCCAGTAGCGTACAGGGGCAGAACACTGAAGCTTTCTTT.

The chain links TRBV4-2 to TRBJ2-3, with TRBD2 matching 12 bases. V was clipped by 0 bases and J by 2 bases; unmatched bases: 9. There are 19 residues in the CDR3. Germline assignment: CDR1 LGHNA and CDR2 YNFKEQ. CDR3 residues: CASSQDEGLAGGFTDTQYF. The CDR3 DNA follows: TGTGCCAGCAGCCAAGATGAGGGGCTAGCGGGGGGGTTCACAGATACGCAGTATTTT.

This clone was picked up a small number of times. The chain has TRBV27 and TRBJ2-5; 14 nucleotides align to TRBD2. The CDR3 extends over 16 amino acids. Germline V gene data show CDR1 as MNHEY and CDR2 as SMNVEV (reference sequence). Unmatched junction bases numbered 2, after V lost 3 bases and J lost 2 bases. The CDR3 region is CASSLTSGGGQETQYF. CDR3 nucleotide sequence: TGTGCCAGCAGTTTGACTAGCGGGGGGGGACAAGAGACCCAGTACTTC.